This T cell receptor beta chain was recovered during a study of shared clonotypes between healthy human individuals. Study-wide results and caveats: Donor clonotype sharing was expected to depend on sequencing depth. Among a few donors, roughly 5.5% of naive CD4 clonotypes were found in common.

Cells designated naive CD8 were CD45RO-negative and were positively selected for CCR7, with terminally differentiated effector memory CD45RA+ cells excluded. Among the donors, all were Caucasian adults who lived in Nashville, Tennessee. The CDR3 sequence is 14 residues long. Per the germline V gene, CDR1 is SEHNR and CDR2 is FQNEAQ (reference sequence). V was clipped by 7 bases and J by 3 bases; unmatched bases: 7. Turning to this clone: The target antigen is unknown.

A deep-level run was used for the assay. Here immunoSEQ multiplex PCR was the method, and the copy in TCRdb shows in-frame clones only, minus some. The table has 600,000 or so clones, 85% to 95% seen once. The source of this sequence is a woman aged 25 to 39 in good health. The sequenced sample was naive CD8+ T cells sorted from blood. The chain joins TRBV7-9 to TRBJ2-7; 9 bases fit TRBD1. This chain's CDR3 is CASTSRGQGYEQYF. The CDR3 DNA reads as TGTGCCAGCACCTCTAGGGGACAGGGCTACGAGCAGTACTTC.